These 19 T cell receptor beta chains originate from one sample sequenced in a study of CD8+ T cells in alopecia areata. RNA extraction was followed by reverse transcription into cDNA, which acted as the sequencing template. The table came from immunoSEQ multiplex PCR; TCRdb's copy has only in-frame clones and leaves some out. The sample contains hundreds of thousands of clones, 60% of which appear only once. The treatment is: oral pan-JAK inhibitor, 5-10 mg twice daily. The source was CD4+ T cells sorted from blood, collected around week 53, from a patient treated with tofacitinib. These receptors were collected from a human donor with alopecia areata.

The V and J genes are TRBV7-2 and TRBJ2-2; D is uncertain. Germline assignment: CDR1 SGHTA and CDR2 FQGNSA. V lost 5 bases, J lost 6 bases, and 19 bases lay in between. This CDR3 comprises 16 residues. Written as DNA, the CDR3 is TGTGCCAGCAGCCCGTTCGGGCAGCTGATCCCCGGGGAGCTGTTTTTT. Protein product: CASSPFGQLIPGELFF.

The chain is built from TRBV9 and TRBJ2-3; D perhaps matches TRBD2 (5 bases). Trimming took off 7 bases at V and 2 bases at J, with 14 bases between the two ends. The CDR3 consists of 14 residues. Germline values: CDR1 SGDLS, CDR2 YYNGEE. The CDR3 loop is CASGRGSHTDTQYF. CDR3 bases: TGTGCCAGCGGGCGAGGGAGTCACACAGATACGCAGTATTTT.

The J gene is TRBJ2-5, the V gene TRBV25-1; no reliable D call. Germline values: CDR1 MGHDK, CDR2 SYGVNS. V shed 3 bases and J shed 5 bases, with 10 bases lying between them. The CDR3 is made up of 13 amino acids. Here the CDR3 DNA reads TGTGCCAGCAGTGACTGGGCCCGGGAGACCCAGTACTTC. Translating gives CASSDWARETQYF.

This CDR3 is CAISEGGTQGNTEAFF. Written as DNA, the CDR3 is TGTGCCATCAGTGAAGGGGGAACACAGGGGAACACTGAAGCTTTCTTT. The rearrangement links TRBV10-3 to TRBJ1-1, with D tentatively TRBD1 (6 bases). The V end was cut by 3 bases, the J end by 1 base, with 15 bases between. The CDR3 extends over 16 amino acids. CDR1 and CDR2 from the germline V gene are ENHRY and SYGVKD.

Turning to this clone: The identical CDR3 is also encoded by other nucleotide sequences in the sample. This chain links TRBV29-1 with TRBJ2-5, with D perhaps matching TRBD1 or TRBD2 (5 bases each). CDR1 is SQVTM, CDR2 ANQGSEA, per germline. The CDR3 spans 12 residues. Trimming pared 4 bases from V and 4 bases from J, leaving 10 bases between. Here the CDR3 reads CSVVQGVETQYF. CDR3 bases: TGCAGCGTTGTGCAGGGAGTAGAGACCCAGTACTTC.

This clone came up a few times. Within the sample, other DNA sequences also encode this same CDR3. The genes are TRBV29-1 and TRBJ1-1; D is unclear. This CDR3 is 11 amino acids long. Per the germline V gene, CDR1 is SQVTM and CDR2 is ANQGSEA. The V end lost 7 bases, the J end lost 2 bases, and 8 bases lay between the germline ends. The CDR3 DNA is TGCAGCGGGGGTCTCAACACTGAAGCTTTCTTT. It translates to CSGGLNTEAFF.

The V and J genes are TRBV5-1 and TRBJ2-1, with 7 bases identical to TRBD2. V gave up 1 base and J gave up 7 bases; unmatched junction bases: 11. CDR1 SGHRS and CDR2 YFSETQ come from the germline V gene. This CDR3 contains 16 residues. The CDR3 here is CASSLYASSGRNEQFF. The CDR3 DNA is TGCGCCAGCAGCTTGTACGCGTCTAGCGGAAGGAATGAGCAGTTCTTC.

DNA for the CDR3: TGTGCCAGCAGAGATGAATCTCGGGTCCTTAATTCACCCCTCCACTTT. Amino acid sequence: CASRDESRVLNSPLHF. The chain recombines TRBV6-6 with TRBJ1-6, with no clear D. Between the trimmed V and J ends, which lost 6 bases and 6 bases, there was a span of 18 bases. Germline V gives CDR1 MNHNY, CDR2 SVGAGI (reference sequence). The CDR3 has 16 residues.

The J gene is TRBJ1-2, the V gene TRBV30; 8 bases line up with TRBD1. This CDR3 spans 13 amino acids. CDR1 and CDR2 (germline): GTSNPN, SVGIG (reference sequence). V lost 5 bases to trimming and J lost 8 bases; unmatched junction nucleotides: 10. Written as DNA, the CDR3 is TGTGCCTGGTCCCGGGACAGGCCCCTGGGCTACACCTTC. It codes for CAWSRDRPLGYTF.

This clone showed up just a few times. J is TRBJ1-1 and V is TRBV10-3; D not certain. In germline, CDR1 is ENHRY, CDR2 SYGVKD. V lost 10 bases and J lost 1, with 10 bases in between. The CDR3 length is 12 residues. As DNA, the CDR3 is TGTGCCAGCGCCCATCCGAACACTGAAGCTTTCTTT. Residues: CASAHPNTEAFF.

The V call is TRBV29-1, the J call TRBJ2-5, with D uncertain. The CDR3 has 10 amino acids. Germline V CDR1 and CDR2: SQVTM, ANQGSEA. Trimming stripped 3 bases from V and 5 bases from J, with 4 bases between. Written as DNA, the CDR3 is TGCAGCGTTGATCGGGAGACCCAGTACTTC. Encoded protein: CSVDRETQYF.

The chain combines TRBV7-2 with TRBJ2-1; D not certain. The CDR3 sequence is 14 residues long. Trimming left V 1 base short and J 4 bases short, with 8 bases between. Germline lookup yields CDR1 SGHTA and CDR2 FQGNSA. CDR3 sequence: CASSLGQLYNEQFF. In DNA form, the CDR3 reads TGTGCCAGCAGCTTAGGGCAGCTATACAATGAGCAGTTCTTC.

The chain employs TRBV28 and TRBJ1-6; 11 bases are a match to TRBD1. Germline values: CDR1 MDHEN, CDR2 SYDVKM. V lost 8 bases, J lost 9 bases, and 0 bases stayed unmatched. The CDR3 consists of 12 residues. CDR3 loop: CASGTGGSPLHF. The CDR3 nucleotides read TGTGCCAGCGGGACAGGGGGTTCACCCCTCCACTTT.

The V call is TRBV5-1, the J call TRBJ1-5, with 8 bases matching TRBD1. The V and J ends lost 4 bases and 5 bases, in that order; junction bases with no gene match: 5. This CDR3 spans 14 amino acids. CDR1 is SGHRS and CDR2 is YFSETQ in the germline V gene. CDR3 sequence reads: CASSPTGEDQPQHF. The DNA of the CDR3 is TGCGCCAGCAGCCCGACAGGGGAAGATCAGCCCCAGCATTTT.

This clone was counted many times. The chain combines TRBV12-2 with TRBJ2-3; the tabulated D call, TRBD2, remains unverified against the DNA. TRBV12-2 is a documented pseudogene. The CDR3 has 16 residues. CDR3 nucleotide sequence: TGTGCAAGTCGCCCACCAGGGACTAGATACACAGATACGCAGTATTTT. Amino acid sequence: CASRPPGTRYTDTQYF.

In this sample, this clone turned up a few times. The CDR3 DNA reads as TGTGCCTGGAGTGTTGACCGATCAAATTCACCCCTCCACTTT. This translates into CAWSVDRSNSPLHF. The chain joins TRBV30 to TRBJ1-6; the D is unclear. The germline CDR1 and CDR2 sequences are GTSNPN and SVGIG (reference sequence). The CDR3 has 14 residues. Between the trimmed V and J ends, which lost 0 bases and 7 bases, there was a span of 10 bases.

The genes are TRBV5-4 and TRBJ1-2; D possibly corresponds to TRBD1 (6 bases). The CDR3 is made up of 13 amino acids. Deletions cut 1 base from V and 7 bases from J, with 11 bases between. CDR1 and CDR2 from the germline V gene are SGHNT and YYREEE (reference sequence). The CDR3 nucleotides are TGTGCCAGCAGCTTGACAGGGACGGGTGGCTACACCTTC. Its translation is CASSLTGTGGYTF.

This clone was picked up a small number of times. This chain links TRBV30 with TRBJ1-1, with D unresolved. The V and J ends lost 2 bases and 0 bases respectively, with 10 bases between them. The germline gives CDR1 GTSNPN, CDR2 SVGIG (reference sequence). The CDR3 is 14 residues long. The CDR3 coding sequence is TGTGCCTGGAGTAAGGGAAGTATGAACACTGAAGCTTTCTTT. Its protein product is CAWSKGSMNTEAFF.

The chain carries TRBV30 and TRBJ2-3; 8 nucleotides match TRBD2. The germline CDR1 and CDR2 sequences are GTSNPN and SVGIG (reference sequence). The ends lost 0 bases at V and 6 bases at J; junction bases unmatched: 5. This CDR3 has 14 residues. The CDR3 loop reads CAWSVGGAEDTQYF. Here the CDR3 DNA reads TGTGCCTGGAGTGTCGGGGGGGCCGAGGATACGCAGTATTTT. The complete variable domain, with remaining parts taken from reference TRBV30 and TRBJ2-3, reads SQTIHQWPATLVQPVGSPLSLECTVEGTSNPNLYWYRQAAGRGLQLLFYSVGIGQISSEVPQNLSASRPQDRQFILSSKKLLLSDSGFYLCAWSVGGAEDTQYFGPGTRLTVL.